Sequencing of this T cell receptor beta chain was carried out in a study of T cells in Graves' hyperthyroidism and ophthalmopathy. In the study overall: Peripheral blood was collected at initial diagnosis, before any treatment.

The V gene's germline CDR1 is GTSNPN and CDR2 SVGIG (reference sequence). V dropped 0 bases and J dropped 7; count of bases not matched to a gene: 1. The CDR3 has 12 amino acids. Researchers amplified the TCR beta CDR3 regions from RNA transcripts. In the first-round RT-PCR of the TCR CDR3, the HTBI primer set was used. TCRdb analysed the multiplex PCR reads with MiXCR anew, one entry per CDR3 protein. Counted here are hundreds of thousands of distinct CDR3 sequences, just under 20% occurring once; the ten biggest clones make up roughly 47%. This clonotype was counted many times. The rearrangement uses TRBV30 and TRBJ1-1, with 8 bases lining up with TRBD1. Sequencing input: blood. This receptor was identified in a man aged 35 to 55 with Graves' ophthalmopathy. The CDR3 DNA reads as TGTGCCTGGAGTGTACAGGGGGTTGAAGCTTTCTTT. Its translation: CAWSVQGVEAFF.